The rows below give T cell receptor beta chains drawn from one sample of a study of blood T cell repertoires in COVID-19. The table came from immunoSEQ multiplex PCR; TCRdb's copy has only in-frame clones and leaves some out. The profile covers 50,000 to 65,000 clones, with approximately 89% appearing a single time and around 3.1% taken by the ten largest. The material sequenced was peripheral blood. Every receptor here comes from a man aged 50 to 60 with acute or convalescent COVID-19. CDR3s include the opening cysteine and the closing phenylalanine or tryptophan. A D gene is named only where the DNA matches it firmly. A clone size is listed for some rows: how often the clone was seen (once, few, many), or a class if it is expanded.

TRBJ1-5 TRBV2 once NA CASRAGYQPQHF TGTGCCAGCAGGGCGGGTTATCAGCCCCAGCATTTT
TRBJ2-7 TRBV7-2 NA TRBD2 CASSTRSGGSSYEQYF TGTGCCAGCAGCACGAGAAGCGGGGGCAGCTCCTACGAGCAGTACTTC
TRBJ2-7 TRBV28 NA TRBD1 CASRGGTGFPDEQYF TGTGCCAGCAGAGGCGGGACAGGGTTTCCAGACGAGCAGTACTTC
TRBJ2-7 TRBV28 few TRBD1 CASSLLGQGIDEQYF TGTGCCAGCAGTTTATTAGGACAGGGGATCGACGAGCAGTACTTC
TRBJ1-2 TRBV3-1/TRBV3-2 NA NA CASSQDGGARGYTF TGTGCCAGCAGCCAAGACGGTGGGGCGCGCGGCTACACCTTC
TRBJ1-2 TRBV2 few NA CASSAGGIKGDYGYTF TGTGCCAGCAGTGCTGGAGGTATCAAGGGGGACTATGGCTACACCTTC
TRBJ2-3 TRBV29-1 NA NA CSIAGTLTRSLVADTQYF TGCAGCATTGCAGGTACACTGACTAGATCTCTCGTGGCAGATACGCAGTATTTT
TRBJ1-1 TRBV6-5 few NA CAVQAAGVNTEAFF TGTGCCGTCCAAGCGGCAGGCGTGAACACTGAAGCTTTCTTT
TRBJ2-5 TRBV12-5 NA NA CASGGTLVGSQYF TGTGCTAGTGGCGGGACTTTGGTCGGGTCCCAGTACTTC
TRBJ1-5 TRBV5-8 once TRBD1 CASSLYRGGRQPQHF TGTGCCAGCAGCTTGTACAGGGGGGGTAGGCAGCCCCAGCATTTT
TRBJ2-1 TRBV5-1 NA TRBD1 CASSEVTQGNEQFF TGCGCCAGCAGCGAGGTAACACAGGGGAATGAGCAGTTCTTC
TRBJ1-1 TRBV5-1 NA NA CASSREVPNTEAFF TGCGCCAGCAGCCGCGAGGTCCCGAACACTGAAGCTTTCTTT
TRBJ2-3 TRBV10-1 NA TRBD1 CASRATGRDTQYF TGCGCCAGCAGAGCGACAGGGAGAGATACGCAGTATTTT
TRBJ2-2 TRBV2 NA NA CASSVWQMNTGELFF TGTGCCAGCAGTGTTTGGCAGATGAACACCGGGGAGCTGTTTTTT
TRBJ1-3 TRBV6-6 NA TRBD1 CACRQGGNTIYF TGTGCCTGTAGACAGGGGGGAAACACCATATATTTT
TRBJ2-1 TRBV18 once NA CASSPGPRFEQFF TGTGCCAGCTCACCAGGGCCCCGTTTTGAGCAGTTCTTC
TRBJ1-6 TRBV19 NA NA CASKTPGVSLHF TGTGCCAGTAAAACGCCGGGTGTCTCCCTCCACTTT
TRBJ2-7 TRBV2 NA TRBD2 CASSEGGGIYEQYF TGTGCCAGCAGTGAAGGGGGGGGTATCTACGAGCAGTACTTC
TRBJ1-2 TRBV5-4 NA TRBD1 CASSQYWGTDYGYTF TGTGCCAGCAGCCAATACTGGGGGACAGACTATGGCTACACCTTC
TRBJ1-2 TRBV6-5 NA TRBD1 CASRLSRTGYGYTF TGTGCCAGCAGGCTATCCCGGACAGGCTATGGCTACACCTTC
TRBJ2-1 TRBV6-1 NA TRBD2 CASSDRLAGNNEQFF TGTGCCAGCAGTGATAGGCTAGCGGGGAACAATGAGCAGTTCTTC
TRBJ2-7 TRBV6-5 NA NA CASRGGAEYEQYF TGTGCCAGCAGAGGTGGGGCCGAGTACGAGCAGTACTTC
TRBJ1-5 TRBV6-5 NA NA CASSYSRGQPQHF TGTGCCAGCAGTTACTCCCGGGGTCAGCCCCAGCATTTT
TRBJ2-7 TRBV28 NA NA CASSLDISYEQYF TGTGCCAGCAGCCTGGACATTTCCTACGAGCAGTACTTC
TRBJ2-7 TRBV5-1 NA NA CASSLSSRGGEQYF TGCGCCAGCAGCTTATCCAGCAGGGGAGGGGAGCAGTACTTC
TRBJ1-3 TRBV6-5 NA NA CASSYSAGGGNTIYF TGTGCCAGCAGTTACTCGGCGGGCGGTGGAAACACCATATATTTT
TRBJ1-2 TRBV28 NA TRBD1 CASSFGQGGYTF TGTGCCAGCAGCTTCGGACAGGGAGGCTACACCTTC
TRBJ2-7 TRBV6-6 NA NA CASVGRTDNGEQYF TGTGCCAGTGTCGGCAGGACAGATAATGGCGAGCAGTACTTC
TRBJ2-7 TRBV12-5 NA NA CASGHRVHHSYEQYF TGTGCTAGTGGTCACAGGGTGCACCACTCCTACGAGCAGTACTTC
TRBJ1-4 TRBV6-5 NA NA CATGRGTNEKLFF TGTGCCACCGGACGAGGGACTAATGAAAAACTGTTTTTT
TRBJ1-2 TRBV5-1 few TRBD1 CASSSGTATPNYGYTF TGCGCCAGCAGTTCCGGGACAGCCACCCCTAACTATGGCTACACCTTC
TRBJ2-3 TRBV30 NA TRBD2 CAWTGGFHTDTQYF TGTGCCTGGACCGGGGGGTTTCACACAGATACGCAGTATTTT
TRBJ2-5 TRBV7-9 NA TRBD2 CASSASGGPQETQYF TGTGCCAGCAGCGCTAGCGGGGGGCCCCAAGAGACCCAGTACTTC
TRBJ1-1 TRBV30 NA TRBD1 CAWRGQLYTEAFF TGTGCCTGGAGGGGACAGCTATACACTGAAGCTTTCTTT
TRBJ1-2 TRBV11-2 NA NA CASSPGGGGYTF TGTGCCAGCAGCCCGGGGGGCGGTGGCTACACCTTC
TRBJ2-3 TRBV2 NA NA CASSEGGGKSTDTQYF TGTGCCAGCAGTGAAGGCGGAGGGAAGAGCACAGATACGCAGTATTTT
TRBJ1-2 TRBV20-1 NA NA CSASSANYGYTF TGCAGTGCTAGTTCCGCGAACTATGGCTACACCTTC
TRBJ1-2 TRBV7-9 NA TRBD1 CASSYRDRGYGYTF TGTGCCAGCAGCTATCGGGACAGGGGGTATGGCTACACCTTC
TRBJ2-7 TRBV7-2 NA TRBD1 CASSHPGTELSYEQYF TGTGCCAGCAGCCATCCGGGGACAGAGTTATCCTACGAGCAGTACTTC
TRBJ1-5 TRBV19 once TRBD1 CATPVWTGVCQPQHF TGTGCCACCCCCGTTTGGACAGGGGTCTGTCAGCCCCAGCATTTT
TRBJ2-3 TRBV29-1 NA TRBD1 CSVHGQGTDTQYF TGCAGCGTCCACGGACAGGGCACAGATACGCAGTATTTT
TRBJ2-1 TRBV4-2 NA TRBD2 CASSQERSGGYNEQFF TGTGCCAGCAGCCAAGAGAGGAGCGGGGGGTACAATGAGCAGTTCTTC
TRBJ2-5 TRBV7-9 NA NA CASSLGGDETQYF TGTGCCAGCAGCTTAGGGGGGGATGAGACCCAGTACTTC
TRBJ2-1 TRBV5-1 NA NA CASSLVGGPSYNEQFF TGCGCCAGCAGCTTGGTGGGGGGGCCGTCCTACAATGAGCAGTTCTTC
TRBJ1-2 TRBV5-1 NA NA CASSLEGGQRARNYGYTF TGCGCCAGCAGCTTGGAGGGAGGACAACGCGCTCGTAACTATGGCTACACCTTC
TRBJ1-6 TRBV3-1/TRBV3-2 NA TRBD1 CASSLRGTGVNNSPLHF TGTGCCAGCAGCTTGCGTGGGACAGGGGTGAATAATTCACCCCTCCACTTT
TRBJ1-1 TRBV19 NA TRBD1 CATRGAPNTEAFF TGTGCCACCAGGGGGGCCCCGAACACTGAAGCTTTCTTT
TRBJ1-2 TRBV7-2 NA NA CASSRDTTNYGYTF TGTGCCAGCAGCCGGGACACAACTAACTATGGCTACACCTTC
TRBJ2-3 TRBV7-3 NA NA CASSPRPGLRGVSTDTQYF TGTGCCAGCAGCCCCCGTCCGGGTTTAAGGGGTGTCAGCACAGATACGCAGTATTTT
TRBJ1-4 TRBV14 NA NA CASSYRLREKLFF TGTGCCAGCAGCTATCGCCTCAGGGAAAAACTGTTTTTT
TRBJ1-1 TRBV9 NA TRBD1 CASSPQSIVGQLNTEAFF TGTGCCAGCAGCCCCCAGAGTATTGTGGGACAGTTGAACACTGAAGCTTTCTTT
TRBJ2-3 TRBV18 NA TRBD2 CASSPGLAGSTDTQYF TGTGCCAGCTCACCCGGACTAGCGGGGTCGACAGATACGCAGTATTTT
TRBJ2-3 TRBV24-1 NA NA CATSDRGQSGQYF TGTGCCACCAGTGACCGGGGTCAAAGTGGGCAGTATTTT
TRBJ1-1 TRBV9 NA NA CASSTGQPNTEAFF TGTGCCAGCAGCACCGGACAGCCGAACACTGAAGCTTTCTTT